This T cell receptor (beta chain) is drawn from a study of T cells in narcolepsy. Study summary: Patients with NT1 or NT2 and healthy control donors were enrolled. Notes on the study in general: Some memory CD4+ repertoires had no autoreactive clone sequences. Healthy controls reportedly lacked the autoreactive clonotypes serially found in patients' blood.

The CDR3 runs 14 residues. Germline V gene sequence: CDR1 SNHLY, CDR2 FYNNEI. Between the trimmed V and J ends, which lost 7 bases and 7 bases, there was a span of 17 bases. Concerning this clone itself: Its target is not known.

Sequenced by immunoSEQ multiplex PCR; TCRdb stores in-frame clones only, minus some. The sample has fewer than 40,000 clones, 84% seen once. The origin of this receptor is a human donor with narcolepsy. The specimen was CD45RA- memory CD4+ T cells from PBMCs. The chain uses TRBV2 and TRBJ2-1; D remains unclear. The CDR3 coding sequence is TGTGCCAGCACCGAAATGCTTAGCTTGAATGAGCAGTTCTTC. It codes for CASTEMLSLNEQFF.